The 30 T cell receptor beta chains reported below all come from one sample, sequenced in a study of shared clonotypes between healthy human individuals. Positively selected for CCR7, the CD45RO-negative cells used as naive CD8 cells excluded terminally differentiated effector memory CD45RA+ cells. Only in-frame clones appear in the TCRdb table, and some are missing; sequencing was by immunoSEQ multiplex PCR. In the table there are about 1,800,000 clones, approximately 95% of which are singletons. Sequenced sample: naive CD8+ T cells sorted from blood. These receptors were obtained from a man between 18 and 35 years old in good health.

This clone was recorded only once. This rearrangement joins TRBV2 to TRBJ2-1, with 13 bases lining up with TRBD2. The CDR3 is 17 amino acids. CDR1 and CDR2 from the germline V gene are SNHLY and FYNNEI. V lost 6 bases and J lost 5; bases outside the gene matches: 10. The CDR3 region is CASRGLAGSSGDNEQFF. For the CDR3, the DNA is TGTGCCAGCAGGGGACTAGCGGGAAGTAGCGGGGACAATGAGCAGTTCTTC.

The chain links TRBV19 to TRBJ1-2, with unresolved D. With 3 bases removed from V and 2 bases from J, the gap between germline ends came to 10 bases. CDR1 and CDR2 from the germline V gene are LNHDA and SQIVND (reference sequence). The CDR3 consists of 14 residues. CDR3 residues: CASSMVTVNYGYTF. The CDR3 DNA sequence: TGTGCCAGTAGTATGGTCACCGTGAACTATGGCTACACCTTC.

The rearrangement uses TRBV14 and TRBJ2-5; unclear D gene. The CDR3 extends over 16 amino acids. Germline V gene sequence: CDR1 SGHDN, CDR2 FVKESK. V was shortened by 2 bases and J by 2 bases, with 15 bases between the two germline ends. The CDR3 sequence: CASSQPLAGWQETQYF. The DNA of the CDR3 is TGTGCCAGCAGCCAACCCTTAGCAGGCTGGCAAGAGACCCAGTACTTC.

This chain connects TRBV2 to TRBJ2-5; 8 bases are a match to TRBD2. The CDR3 runs to 14 residues. Germline lookup yields CDR1 SNHLY and CDR2 FYNNEI. Unmatched junction bases numbered 5, after V lost 6 bases and J lost 2 bases. CDR3: CASRALAGQETQYF. DNA for the CDR3: TGTGCCAGCAGGGCTTTAGCGGGACAAGAGACCCAGTACTTC.

The V and J genes are TRBV5-5 and TRBJ2-1, with 7 bases matching TRBD1. CDR1 SGHKS and CDR2 YYEKEE come from the germline V gene (reference sequence). The CDR3 has 15 residues. V trimming: 4 bases; J trimming: 3 bases; junction bases outside the gene matches: 7. The CDR3 reads CASSRGTAYYNEQFF. The CDR3 nucleotides read TGTGCCAGCAGCAGAGGGACAGCTTACTACAATGAGCAGTTCTTC.

Regarding this clone: This specimen includes other DNA sequences encoding the same CDR3. The genes are TRBV4-1 and TRBJ2-7; D possibly corresponds to TRBD1 (6 bases). This CDR3 contains 14 residues. Germline V gene sequence: CDR1 MGHRA, CDR2 YSYEKL. Trimming took off 2 bases at V and 0 bases at J, with 8 bases between the two ends. The CDR3 region is CASSQTTGSYEQYF. The CDR3 DNA sequence: TGCGCCAGCAGCCAAACGACAGGCTCCTACGAGCAGTACTTC.

This clone appeared once. The CDR3 sequence is CASSPGWGWDQETQYF. In nucleotides, the CDR3 is TGTGCCAGCAGTCCGGGTTGGGGCTGGGACCAAGAGACCCAGTACTTC. V is TRBV7-2 and J is TRBJ2-5, with D tentatively TRBD1 (5 bases). This CDR3 is 16 amino acids long. Germline CDR1 SGHTA, CDR2 FQGNSA. Trimming stripped 6 bases from V and 0 bases from J, with 17 bases between.

This rearrangement joins TRBV2 to TRBJ2-1, with D possibly TRBD2 on 5 matching bases. The ends were cut back, 8 bases at V and 8 bases at J, with 19 bases in the middle. The length of the CDR3 is 14 residues. Germline assignment: CDR1 SNHLY and CDR2 FYNNEI. CDR3 protein: CASLTDSFYDEQFF. The CDR3 DNA reads TGTGCCAGCTTGACGGACTCGTTTTACGATGAGCAGTTCTTC.

Written as DNA, the CDR3 is TGTGCCAGCAGTGAAGGACCGGGATTCATGGACAATCAGCCCCAGCATTTT. Amino acids: CASSEGPGFMDNQPQHF. V is TRBV2 and J is TRBJ1-5; D remains ambiguous. The CDR3 totals 17 residues. Germline V gene data show CDR1 as SNHLY and CDR2 as FYNNEI. The V end was cut by 1 base, the J end by 3 bases, with 16 bases between.

This chain connects TRBV20-1 to TRBJ1-2; D may be TRBD1 (5 bases). The CDR3 is 11 residues long. Germline V gene data show CDR1 as DFQATT and CDR2 as SNEGSKA (reference sequence). V was clipped by 4 bases and J by 4 bases, with 7 bases between them. The CDR3 loop is CSAIGVYGYTF. The CDR3 DNA sequence: TGCAGTGCTATAGGGGTCTATGGCTACACCTTC.

V gene TRBV7-9 combines with J gene TRBJ1-1; a weak D match, TRBD1 (5 bases). Germline lookup yields CDR1 SEHNR and CDR2 FQNEAQ (reference sequence). V gave up 5 bases and J gave up 6 bases, with 13 bases separating them. This CDR3 contains 13 residues. The CDR3 sequence: CASSIRLGAEAFF. The CDR3 nucleotides are TGTGCCAGCAGCATTAGGTTGGGGGCTGAAGCTTTCTTT.

The chain couples TRBV27 to TRBJ1-2; D unclear. CDR1 and CDR2 from the germline V gene are MNHEY and SMNVEV (reference sequence). The CDR3 consists of 12 residues. Trimming pared 6 bases from V and 7 bases from J, leaving 12 bases between. The CDR3 loop reads CASSPVGVGYTF. The CDR3 region has the DNA TGTGCCAGCAGCCCAGTTGGGGTTGGCTACACCTTC.

DNA for the CDR3: TGCGCCAGCAGCTTCTACCTATCCTACAATGAGCAGTTCTTC. Translating gives CASSFYLSYNEQFF. This chain joins TRBV5-1 and TRBJ2-1; D call uncertain. V shed 2 bases and J shed 1 base, with 7 bases lying between them. Germline CDR1 is SGHRS and CDR2 is YFSETQ. The CDR3 runs 14 residues.

The rearrangement joins TRBV27 to TRBJ1-1, with 9 positions matching TRBD1. The germline gives CDR1 MNHEY, CDR2 SMNVEV (reference sequence). The CDR3 spans 14 residues. J gave up 5 bases and V 2 bases, and 3 bases lay outside the gene matches. CDR3 amino acids: CASSLTGGMTEAFF. CDR3 nucleotides: TGTGCCAGCAGTTTAACAGGGGGCATGACTGAAGCTTTCTTT.

The chain carries TRBV2 and TRBJ2-7, with D perhaps TRBD2 (6 bases). The CDR3 loop spans 15 amino acids. The germline V gene encodes CDR1 SNHLY and CDR2 FYNNEI. V gave up 6 bases and J gave up 2 bases, with 17 bases separating them. CDR3: CASREGPAVTYEQYF. The CDR3 nucleotides read TGTGCCAGCAGGGAGGGACCAGCGGTTACCTACGAGCAGTACTTC.

This chain uses TRBV9 with TRBJ2-7, with TRBD2 matching 12 bases. The germline gives CDR1 SGDLS, CDR2 YYNGEE. This CDR3 is 16 amino acids long. Trimming at V came to 0 bases and at J to 7 bases, leaving 8 bases not matched to a gene. CDR3 sequence reads: CASSVGELAGGVEQYF. In nucleotides, the CDR3 is TGTGCCAGCAGCGTAGGAGAACTAGCGGGAGGAGTTGAGCAGTACTTC.

Turning to this clone: The germline gene is not matched at one end of the junction; a read error may be the cause. The chain uses TRBV7-9 and TRBJ2-7; TRBD1 matches at 9 bases. The germline V gene has CDR1 SEHNR and CDR2 FQNEAQ (reference sequence). CDR3 length: 16 residues. CDR3 protein: CASSQDPTGGTYEQYF. The CDR3 DNA sequence: TGCGCCAGCAGCCAAGATCCGACAGGGGGAACCTACGAGCAGTACTTC.

The rearrangement uses TRBV11-2 and TRBJ2-3, with a tentative D call TRBD1 (5 bases). The germline gives CDR1 SGHAT, CDR2 FQNNGV. V shed 5 bases and J shed 1 base, with 10 bases lying between them. The CDR3 runs to 14 residues. The CDR3, as DNA: TGTGCCAGCAGCCAAGGGGCAGGCACAGATACGCAGTATTTT. Protein: CASSQGAGTDTQYF.

The chain combines TRBV28 with TRBJ1-2, with D tentatively TRBD1 (5 bases). Trimming took 3 bases from V and 3 from J, leaving 14 bases between them. Per germline, CDR1 MDHEN and CDR2 SYDVKM. The CDR3 is 15 amino acids. The CDR3 region is CASSFFGGVDYGYTF. The DNA for the CDR3 is TGTGCCAGCAGTTTTTTCGGGGGTGTGGACTATGGCTACACCTTC.

This chain connects TRBV29-1 to TRBJ2-7; the match to TRBD1 covers 10 bases. Germline loops: CDR1 SQVTM, CDR2 ANQGSEA. V was clipped by 0 bases and J by 5 bases; unmatched bases: 7. This CDR3 has 15 amino acids. CDR3 residues: CSVEDTGTGDNEQYF. CDR3 nucleotides: TGCAGCGTTGAAGACACCGGGACAGGGGACAACGAGCAGTACTTC.

The rearrangement uses TRBV25-1 and TRBJ1-6; D remains unclear. The V end was cut by 5 bases, the J end by 4 bases, with 9 bases between. Germline CDR1 MGHDK, CDR2 SYGVNS. This CDR3 contains 14 residues. Here the CDR3 reads CASSRKGYNSPLHF. CDR3 DNA sequence: TGTGCCAGCAGTCGGAAGGGTTATAATTCACCCCTCCACTTT.

This chain joins TRBV28 and TRBJ2-3; tentatively, D is TRBD1 (6 bases). V was cut by 3 bases and J by 0 bases, with 10 bases left in between. Germline CDR1 reads MDHEN; CDR2 reads SYDVKM. The CDR3 covers 15 residues. This CDR3 is CASSFADRSTDTQYF. The DNA for the CDR3 is TGTGCCAGCAGTTTTGCGGACAGAAGCACAGATACGCAGTATTTT.

The CDR3 sequence: CASSSQGVEEKLFF. The CDR3 DNA reads as TGTGCCAGCAGCTCGCAGGGAGTAGAAGAAAAACTGTTTTTT. V is TRBV7-9 and J is TRBJ1-4, with D perhaps matching TRBD1 (5 bases). CDR3 length: 14 amino acids. V was pared by 4 bases and J by 8 bases, with 14 bases between. Germline V gene data show CDR1 as SEHNR and CDR2 as FQNEAQ (reference sequence).

The chain recombines TRBV4-3 with TRBJ1-1; 10 bases align to TRBD1. Germline CDR1 reads LGHNA; CDR2 reads YSLEER. This CDR3 region has 15 residues. The trim removed 1 base at V and 3 bases at J, leaving 2 bases unmatched. CDR3 protein: CASSQGGTGDTEAFF. CDR3 bases: TGCGCCAGCAGCCAAGGTGGGACAGGGGACACTGAAGCTTTCTTT.

The V call is TRBV9, the J call TRBJ2-2; D assignment may be TRBD1 or TRBD2 (5 bases each). Trimming cost V 1 base and J 4 bases, with 11 bases left between them. The germline CDR1 and CDR2 sequences are SGDLS and YYNGEE. The CDR3 has 15 amino acids. This CDR3 is CASSVTGASTGELFF. For the CDR3, the DNA is TGTGCCAGCAGCGTAACCGGGGCGAGCACCGGGGAGCTGTTTTTT.

Comments on this clone: This same CDR3 is encoded by further DNA sequences in the sample. The chain employs TRBV11-2 and TRBJ1-2; D not certain. V lost 5 bases and J 6 bases, leaving 13 bases between the germline ends. This CDR3 has 13 amino acids. Germline V CDR1 and CDR2: SGHAT, FQNNGV. In nucleotides, the CDR3 is TGTGCCAGCAGCCCACCGTCGGGGAATGGCTACACCTTC. Protein sequence: CASSPPSGNGYTF.

About this clone itself: Other DNA sequences in the sample encode the same CDR3. V and J are TRBV7-2 and TRBJ1-1; D possibly corresponds to TRBD1 (5 bases). Germline V gene data show CDR1 as SGHTA and CDR2 as FQGNSA. Trimming pared 0 bases from V and 6 bases from J, leaving 8 bases between. The CDR3 loop spans 13 amino acids. Written as DNA, the CDR3 is TGTGCCAGCAGCTTAGCGTTGGGGGCTGAAGCTTTCTTT. Its translation is CASSLALGAEAFF.

This chain connects TRBV5-4 to TRBJ2-3; D remains unclear. The CDR3 covers 13 residues. V lost 4 bases, J lost 4 bases, and 10 bases lay in between. Germline loops: CDR1 SGHNT, CDR2 YYREEE (reference sequence). CDR3 bases: TGTGCCAGCAGCCTCTTCGTACCAGATACGCAGTATTTT. Encoded protein: CASSLFVPDTQYF.

For the CDR3, the DNA is TGTGCCAGCAGCTTAAGGCTCGTCGCCTACGAGCAGTACTTC. Protein sequence: CASSLRLVAYEQYF. V and J are TRBV11-2 and TRBJ2-7; D remains unclear. Germline V gives CDR1 SGHAT, CDR2 FQNNGV. V lost 2 bases and J 2 bases, leaving 10 bases between the germline ends. CDR3 length: 14 residues.

The rearrangement uses TRBV7-9 and TRBJ1-2, with D possibly TRBD1 on 6 matching bases. Trimming took 1 base from V and 2 from J, leaving 23 bases between them. CDR1 SEHNR and CDR2 FQNEAQ come from the germline V gene (reference sequence). The CDR3 consists of 19 residues. CDR3 sequence reads: CASSLVLVRDNYVNYGYTF. CDR3 nucleotides: TGTGCCAGCAGCTTAGTCTTAGTGCGGGACAACTACGTAAACTATGGCTACACCTTC.